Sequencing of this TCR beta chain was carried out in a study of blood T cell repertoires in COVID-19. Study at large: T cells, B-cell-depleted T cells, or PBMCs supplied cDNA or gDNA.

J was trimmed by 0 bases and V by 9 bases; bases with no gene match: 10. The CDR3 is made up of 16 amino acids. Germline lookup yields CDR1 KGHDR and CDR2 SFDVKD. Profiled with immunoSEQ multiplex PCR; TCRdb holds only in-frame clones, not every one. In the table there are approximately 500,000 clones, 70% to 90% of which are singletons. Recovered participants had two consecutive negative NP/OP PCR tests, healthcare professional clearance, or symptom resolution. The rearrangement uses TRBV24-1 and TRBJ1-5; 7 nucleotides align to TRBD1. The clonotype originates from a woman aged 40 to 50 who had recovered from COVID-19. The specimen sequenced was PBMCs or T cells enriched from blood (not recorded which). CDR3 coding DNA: TGTGCCACCTCCCCCAACAGGGGCCTTAGCAATCAGCCCCAGCATTTT. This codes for CATSPNRGLSNQPQHF.